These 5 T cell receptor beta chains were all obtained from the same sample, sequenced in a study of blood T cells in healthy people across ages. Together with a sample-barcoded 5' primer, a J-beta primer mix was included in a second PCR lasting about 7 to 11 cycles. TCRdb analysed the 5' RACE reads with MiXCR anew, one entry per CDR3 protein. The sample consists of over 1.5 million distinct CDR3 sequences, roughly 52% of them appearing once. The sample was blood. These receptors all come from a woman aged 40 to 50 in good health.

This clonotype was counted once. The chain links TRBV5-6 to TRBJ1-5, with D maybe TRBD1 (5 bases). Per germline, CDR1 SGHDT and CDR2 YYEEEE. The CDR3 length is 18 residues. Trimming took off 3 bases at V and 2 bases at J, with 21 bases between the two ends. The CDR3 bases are TGTGCCAGCAGCTGGACACGCGGGTCGGCATCGGGCAATCAGCCCCAGCATTTT. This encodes CASSWTRGSASGNQPQHF.

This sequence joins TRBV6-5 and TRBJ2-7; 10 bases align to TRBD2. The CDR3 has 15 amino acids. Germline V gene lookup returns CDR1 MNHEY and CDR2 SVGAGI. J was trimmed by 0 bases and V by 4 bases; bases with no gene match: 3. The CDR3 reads CASSSTSGASYEQYF. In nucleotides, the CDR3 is TGTGCCAGCAGTTCCACTAGCGGGGCCTCCTACGAGCAGTACTTC.

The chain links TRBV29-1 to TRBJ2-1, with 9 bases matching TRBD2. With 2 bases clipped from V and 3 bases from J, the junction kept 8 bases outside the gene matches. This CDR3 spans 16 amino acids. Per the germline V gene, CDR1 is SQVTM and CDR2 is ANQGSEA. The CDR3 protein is CSVERRASGVYNEQFF. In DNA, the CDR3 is TGCAGCGTTGAACGGAGGGCTAGCGGGGTCTACAATGAGCAGTTCTTC.

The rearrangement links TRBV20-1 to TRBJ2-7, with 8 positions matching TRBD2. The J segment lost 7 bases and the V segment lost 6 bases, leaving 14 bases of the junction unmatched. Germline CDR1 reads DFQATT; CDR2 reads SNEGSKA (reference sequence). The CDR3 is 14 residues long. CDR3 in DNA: TGCAGTGCCCGGGGGGGACTAGTACGGGATGAGCAGTACTTC. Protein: CSARGGLVRDEQYF.

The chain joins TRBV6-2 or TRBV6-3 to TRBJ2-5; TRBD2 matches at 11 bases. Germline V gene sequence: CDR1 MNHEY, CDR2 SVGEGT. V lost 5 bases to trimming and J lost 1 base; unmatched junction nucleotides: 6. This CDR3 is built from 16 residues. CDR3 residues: CASSVPGLAVQETQYF. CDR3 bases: TGTGCCAGCAGTGTCCCGGGACTAGCGGTCCAAGAGACCCAGTACTTC.